A single sample is the source of the 5 T cell receptor beta chains below, sequenced in a study of blood T cell repertoires in COVID-19. Sequenced by immunoSEQ multiplex PCR; TCRdb stores in-frame clones only, minus some. Among more than 90,000 clones listed, around four fifths were seen once. Sequenced sample: peripheral blood. The receptors were gathered from a woman aged 70-85 years with acute or convalescent COVID-19.

The chain has TRBV11-2 and TRBJ1-1; D is uncertain. V gave up 0 bases and J gave up 7 bases, with 12 bases separating them. Germline CDR1 SGHAT, CDR2 FQNNGV. The CDR3 has 14 residues. CDR3 nucleotides: TGTGCCAGCAGCTTAGATGCTGGTAGCGGTGAAGCTTTCTTT. It translates to CASSLDAGSGEAFF.

The chain joins TRBV7-9 to TRBJ1-6; 8 nucleotides match TRBD1. The junction had 2 bases not matched to a gene; V was cut back by 1 base and J by 9 bases. The CDR3 length is 14 residues. Germline V gene data show CDR1 as SEHNR and CDR2 as FQNEAQ (reference sequence). CDR3 in amino acids: CASSLGQGSSPLHF. In nucleotides, the CDR3 is TGTGCCAGCAGCTTAGGACAGGGGAGTTCACCCCTCCACTTT.

The chain has TRBV19 and TRBJ1-4, with TRBD1 matching over 8 bases. Losses at the gene ends were 7 bases for V and 8 bases for J; bases not matched to a gene: 15. The CDR3 consists of 16 residues. Germline loops: CDR1 LNHDA, CDR2 SQIVND (reference sequence). The CDR3 coding sequence is TGTGCCAGTACGCCGAGGACAGGGAGGGTTGGGGAAAAACTGTTTTTT. It encodes CASTPRTGRVGEKLFF.

As concerns this clone: The same CDR3 is also encoded by other DNA sequences in this sample. The gene calls are TRBV7-9 and TRBJ2-3; D is unclear. The V gene lost 0 bases and the J gene lost 2 bases, with 6 bases spanning the gap. Germline CDR1 reads SEHNR; CDR2 reads FQNEAQ (reference sequence). The CDR3 runs 14 residues. For the CDR3, the DNA is TGTGCCAGCAGCTTAGCGGCAGACACAGATACGCAGTATTTT. Encoded protein: CASSLAADTDTQYF.

This chain connects TRBV24-1 to TRBJ2-3, with TRBD2 identical over 12 bases. After removal of 4 bases from V and 0 bases from J, the junction contained 1 base not matched to a gene. The germline CDR1 and CDR2 sequences are KGHDR and SFDVKD. The CDR3 length is 16 residues. The CDR3 DNA reads as TGTGCCACCAGTGAGACTAGCGGGAGAAGCACAGATACGCAGTATTTT. This codes for CATSETSGRSTDTQYF.